A single T cell receptor (beta chain) is shown here with its context. The CDR3 contains 12 residues. From germline, CDR1 is SQVTM and CDR2 ANQGSEA. Deletions cut 8 bases from V and 2 bases from J, with 10 bases between. This entry belongs to a study of blood T cell repertoires in COVID-19. Study-wide background: Samples representing acute and convalescent COVID-19 were sourced from the United States, Italy and Spain. T cells, B-cell-depleted T cells, or PBMCs supplied cDNA or gDNA.

Under the authors' procedure: Estimates of nucleated cell counts were drawn from the amplification of reference gene primers. Some clones are missing from TCRdb's copy, which holds only in-frame ones; the method was immunoSEQ multiplex PCR. That table is the source of V, J and clone size, and D and trimming were worked out from the DNA. There are approximately 360,000 clones in the sample; about 89% occur only once, and around 1.3% lies in the top ten. The sequenced material came from peripheral blood. This receptor was obtained from a man in his forties with acute or convalescent COVID-19. The rearrangement links TRBV29-1 to TRBJ2-1, with a possible D match to TRBD2 (6 bases). CDR3 coding DNA: TGCAGCTCTTCTAGCGCCTACAATGAGCAGTTCTTC. Amino acid sequence: CSSSSAYNEQFF.